This passage covers 4 T cell receptor beta chains from one sample sequenced in a study of T cell responses to AZD1222 COVID-19 vaccine. The table came from immunoSEQ multiplex PCR; TCRdb's copy has only in-frame clones and leaves some out. The sample consists of approximately 140,000 clones, about nine tenths of them appearing once. The sequenced sample was peripheral blood, obtained 28 days after the second AZD1222 dose. These receptors were taken from an adult who received the AZD1222 COVID-19 vaccine.

The V and J genes are TRBV6-5 and TRBJ1-2; D gene uncertain. V lost 7 bases and J lost 2, with 8 bases in between. CDR1 and CDR2 from the germline V gene are MNHEY and SVGAGI. The CDR3 has 12 residues. The CDR3 sequence: CASIRNNYGYTF. The DNA of the CDR3 is TGTGCCAGCATTAGGAACAACTATGGCTACACCTTC.

This clone was recorded only once. The chain employs TRBV7-3 and TRBJ2-5; the D gene is possibly TRBD2 (6 bases). The germline V gene encodes CDR1 SGHTA and CDR2 FQGTGA. The V end lost 4 bases, the J end lost 5 bases, and 14 bases lay between the germline ends. The CDR3 is 14 amino acids. CDR3 sequence reads: CASSSARRGETQYF. Written as DNA, the CDR3 is TGTGCCAGCAGCTCGGCGCGGAGGGGCGAGACCCAGTACTTC.

The genes are TRBV7-8 and TRBJ1-4; possible D gene TRBD1, 5 bases. Per the germline V gene, CDR1 is SGHVS and CDR2 is FQNEAQ. The CDR3 extends over 16 amino acids. Trimming stripped 4 bases from V and 0 bases from J, with 12 bases between. The CDR3 region is CASSWRGVATNEKLFF. Here the CDR3 DNA reads TGTGCCAGCAGCTGGCGGGGGGTTGCAACTAATGAAAAACTGTTTTTT.

J is TRBJ1-1 and V is TRBV6-5, with D tentatively TRBD1 (6 bases). The CDR3 length is 15 residues. The germline V and J ends were trimmed by 8 bases and 2 bases, with 18 bases remaining between them. Germline values: CDR1 MNHEY, CDR2 SVGAGI. Here the CDR3 reads CASRAGHSSNTEAFF. In DNA, the CDR3 is TGTGCCAGCCGCGCGGGACATTCAAGTAACACTGAAGCTTTCTTT.